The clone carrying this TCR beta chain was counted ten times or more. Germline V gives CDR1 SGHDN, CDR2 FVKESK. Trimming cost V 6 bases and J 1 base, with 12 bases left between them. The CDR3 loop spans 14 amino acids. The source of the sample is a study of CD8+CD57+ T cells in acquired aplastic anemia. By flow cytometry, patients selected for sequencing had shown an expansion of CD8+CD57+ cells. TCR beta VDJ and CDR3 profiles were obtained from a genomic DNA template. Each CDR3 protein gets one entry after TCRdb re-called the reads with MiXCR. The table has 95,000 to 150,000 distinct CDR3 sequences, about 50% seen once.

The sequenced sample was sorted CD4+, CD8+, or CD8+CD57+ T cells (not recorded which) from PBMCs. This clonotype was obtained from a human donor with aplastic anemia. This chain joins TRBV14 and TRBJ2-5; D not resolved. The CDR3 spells CASRPDGVQETQYF. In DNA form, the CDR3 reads TGTGCCAGCAGGCCGGACGGAGTCCAAGAGACCCAGTACTTC. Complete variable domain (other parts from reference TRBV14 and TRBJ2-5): EAGVTQFPSHSVIEKGQTVTLRCDPISGHDNLYWYRRVMGKEIKFLLHFVKESKQDESGMPNNRFLAERTGGTYSTLKVQPAELEDSGVYFCASRPDGVQETQYFGPGTRLLVL.